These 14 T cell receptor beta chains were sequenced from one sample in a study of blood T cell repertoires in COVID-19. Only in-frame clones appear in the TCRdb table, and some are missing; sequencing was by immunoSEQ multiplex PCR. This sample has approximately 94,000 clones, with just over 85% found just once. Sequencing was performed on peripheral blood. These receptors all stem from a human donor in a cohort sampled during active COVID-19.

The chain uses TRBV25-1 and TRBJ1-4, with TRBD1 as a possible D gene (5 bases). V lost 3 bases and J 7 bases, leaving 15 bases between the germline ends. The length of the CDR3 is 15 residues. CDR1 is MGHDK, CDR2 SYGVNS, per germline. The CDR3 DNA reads TGTGCCAGCAGTGACCCAGGGTACGGTGCTGAAAAACTGTTTTTT. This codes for CASSDPGYGAEKLFF.

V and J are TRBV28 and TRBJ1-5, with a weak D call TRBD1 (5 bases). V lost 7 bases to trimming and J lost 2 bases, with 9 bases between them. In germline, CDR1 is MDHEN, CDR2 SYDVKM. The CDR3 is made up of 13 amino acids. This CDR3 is CASKGVGNQPQHF. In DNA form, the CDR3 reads TGTGCCAGCAAAGGGGTTGGCAATCAGCCCCAGCATTTT.

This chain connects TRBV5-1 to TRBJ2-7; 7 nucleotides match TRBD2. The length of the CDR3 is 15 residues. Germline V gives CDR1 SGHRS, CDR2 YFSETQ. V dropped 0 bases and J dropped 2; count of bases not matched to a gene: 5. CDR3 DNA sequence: TGCGCCAGCAGCTTGGCCAGCGGGACCGCCTACGAGCAGTACTTC. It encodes CASSLASGTAYEQYF.

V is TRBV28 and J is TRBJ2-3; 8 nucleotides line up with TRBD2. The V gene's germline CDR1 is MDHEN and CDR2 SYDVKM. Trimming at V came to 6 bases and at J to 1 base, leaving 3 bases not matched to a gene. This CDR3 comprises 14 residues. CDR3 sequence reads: CASRNSGGTDTQYF. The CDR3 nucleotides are TGTGCCAGCAGAAATAGCGGGGGCACAGATACGCAGTATTTT.

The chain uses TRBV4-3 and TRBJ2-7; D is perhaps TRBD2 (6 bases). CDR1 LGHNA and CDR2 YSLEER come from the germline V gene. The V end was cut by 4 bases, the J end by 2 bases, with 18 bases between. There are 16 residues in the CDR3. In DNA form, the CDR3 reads TGCGCCAGCAGCCCCCGCCGGGCGGGACCCACCTACGAGCAGTACTTC. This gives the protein CASSPRRAGPTYEQYF.

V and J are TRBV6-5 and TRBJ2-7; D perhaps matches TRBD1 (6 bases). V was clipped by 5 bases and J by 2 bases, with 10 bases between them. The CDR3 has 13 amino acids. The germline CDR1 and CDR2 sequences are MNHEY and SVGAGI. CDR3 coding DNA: TGTGCCAGCAGTCTTGGACAGACCTACGAGCAGTACTTC. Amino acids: CASSLGQTYEQYF.

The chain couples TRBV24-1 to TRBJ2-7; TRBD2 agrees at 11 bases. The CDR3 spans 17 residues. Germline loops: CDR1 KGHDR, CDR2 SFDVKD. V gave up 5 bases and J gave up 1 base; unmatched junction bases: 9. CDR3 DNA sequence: TGTGCCACCAGTGTCGCTCCTGGGACTAGCGGATCCTACGAGCAGTACTTC. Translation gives CATSVAPGTSGSYEQYF.

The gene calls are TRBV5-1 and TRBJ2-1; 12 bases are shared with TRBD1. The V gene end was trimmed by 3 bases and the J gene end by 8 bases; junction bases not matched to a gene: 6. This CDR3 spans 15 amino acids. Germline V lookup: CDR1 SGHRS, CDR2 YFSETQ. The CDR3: CASSWGQGAGDEQFF. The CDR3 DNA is TGCGCCAGCAGCTGGGGACAGGGGGCTGGGGATGAGCAGTTCTTC.

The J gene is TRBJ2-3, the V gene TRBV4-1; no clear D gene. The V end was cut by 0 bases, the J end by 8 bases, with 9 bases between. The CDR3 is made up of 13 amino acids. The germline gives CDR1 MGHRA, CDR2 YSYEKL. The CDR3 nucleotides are TGCGCCAGCAGCCAAGATCGAGTCCCTACGCAGTATTTT. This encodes CASSQDRVPTQYF.

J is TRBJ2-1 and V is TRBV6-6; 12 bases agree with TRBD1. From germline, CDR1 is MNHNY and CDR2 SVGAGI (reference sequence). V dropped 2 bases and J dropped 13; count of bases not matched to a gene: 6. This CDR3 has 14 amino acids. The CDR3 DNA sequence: TGTGCCAGCAGTTACGGGGACAGGGGGCGCAATCAGTTCTTC. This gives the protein CASSYGDRGRNQFF.

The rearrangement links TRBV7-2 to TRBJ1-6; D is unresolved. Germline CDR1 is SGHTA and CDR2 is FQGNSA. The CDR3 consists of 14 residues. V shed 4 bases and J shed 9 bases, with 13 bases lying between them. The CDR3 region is CASSWETLGSPLHF. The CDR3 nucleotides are TGTGCCAGCAGCTGGGAGACATTGGGTTCACCCCTCCACTTT. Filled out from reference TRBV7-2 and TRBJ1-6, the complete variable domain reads GAGVSQSPSNKVTEKGKDVELRCDPISGHTALYWYRQSLGQGLEFLIYFQGNSAPDKSGLPSDRFSAERTGGSVSTLTIQRTQQEDSAVYLCASSWETLGSPLHFGNGTRLTVT.

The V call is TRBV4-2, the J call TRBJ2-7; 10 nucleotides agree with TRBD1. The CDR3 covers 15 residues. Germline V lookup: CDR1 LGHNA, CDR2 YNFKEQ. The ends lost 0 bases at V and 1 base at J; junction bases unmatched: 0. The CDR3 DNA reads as TGTGCCAGCAGCCAAGAGGACAGGGGGTCCTACGAGCAGTACTTC. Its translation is CASSQEDRGSYEQYF.

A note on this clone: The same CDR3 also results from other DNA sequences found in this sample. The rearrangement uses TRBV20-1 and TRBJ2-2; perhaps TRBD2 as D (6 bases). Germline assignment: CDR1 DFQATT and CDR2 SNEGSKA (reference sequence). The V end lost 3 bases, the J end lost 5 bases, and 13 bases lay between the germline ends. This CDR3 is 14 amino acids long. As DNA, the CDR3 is TGCAGTGCTAGTCGGGGGAGCGTAACCGGGGAGCTGTTTTTT. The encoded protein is CSASRGSVTGELFF.

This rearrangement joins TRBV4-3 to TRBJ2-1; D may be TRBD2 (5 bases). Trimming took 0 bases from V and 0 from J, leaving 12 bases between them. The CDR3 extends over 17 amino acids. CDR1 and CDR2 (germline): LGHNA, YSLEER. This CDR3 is CASSQDVRGSSYNEQFF. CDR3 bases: TGCGCCAGCAGCCAAGACGTAAGAGGGAGCTCCTACAATGAGCAGTTCTTC.